The next 24 T cell receptor beta chains were all read from a single sample in a study of PD-L1 blockade in urothelial cancer. The time point denotes: pretreatment peripheral blood. Profiling relied on immunoSEQ multiplex PCR, and the TCRdb table lists in-frame clones only, not all of them. The repertoire holds approximately 86,000 clones, with roughly 80% as singletons. The sequencing here drew on PBMCs, taken around atezolizumab (anti-PD-L1) treatment. Source of these receptors: a middle-aged man with urothelial cancer.

The gene calls are TRBV6-5 and TRBJ2-1; weak D call: TRBD2 (7 bases). This CDR3 is built from 15 residues. Trimming removed 0 bases at V and 8 bases at J, with 14 bases between. Germline lookup yields CDR1 MNHEY and CDR2 SVGAGI. The CDR3 reads CASSYSSEGGDEQFF. The CDR3 DNA follows: TGTGCCAGCAGTTACTCGAGCGAGGGGGGGGATGAGCAGTTCTTC.

The chain employs TRBV27 and TRBJ2-5; TRBD1 agrees at 7 bases. The CDR3 contains 14 residues. Looked up from germline, CDR1 is MNHEY and CDR2 is SMNVEV (reference sequence). The trim removed 6 bases at V and 2 bases at J, leaving 6 bases unmatched. The CDR3 DNA reads TGTGCCAGCAGCAAGTGGACAGGACAAGAGACCCAGTACTTC. Residues: CASSKWTGQETQYF.

The sample holds one count of this clone. This sequence joins TRBV27 and TRBJ1-1; 7 bases align to TRBD1. The ends lost 5 bases at V and 1 base at J; junction bases unmatched: 7. This CDR3 comprises 15 residues. Germline loops: CDR1 MNHEY, CDR2 SMNVEV (reference sequence). This CDR3 is CASSREGAQNTEAFF. CDR3 bases: TGTGCCAGCAGTCGCGAGGGGGCGCAGAACACTGAAGCTTTCTTT.

This clone was seen only a few times. The chain couples TRBV29-1 to TRBJ1-3; D gene ambiguous. The V gene's germline CDR1 is SQVTM and CDR2 ANQGSEA. The CDR3 sequence is 14 residues long. V dropped 0 bases and J dropped 1 base, with 7 bases sitting between them. This CDR3 is CSVEEVRSGNTIYF. CDR3 sequence (DNA): TGCAGCGTTGAAGAAGTGAGGTCTGGAAACACCATATATTTT.

V usage is TRBV27 and J usage is TRBJ2-3; 8 bases match TRBD2. Germline lookup yields CDR1 MNHEY and CDR2 SMNVEV (reference sequence). The V and J ends lost 10 bases and 1 base, in that order; junction bases with no gene match: 4. CDR3 size: 13 residues. The CDR3 is CATGTSGTDTQYF. In nucleotides, the CDR3 is TGTGCCACCGGGACTAGTGGCACAGATACGCAGTATTTT.

V and J are TRBV4-1 and TRBJ2-7, with 12 positions matching TRBD2. CDR1 MGHRA and CDR2 YSYEKL come from the germline V gene. This CDR3 has 15 residues. V shed 4 bases, J shed 3 bases, and the junction held 4 bases outside the gene matches. The CDR3 loop reads CASSRPTSGSYEQYF. The CDR3 DNA is TGCGCCAGCAGCCGCCCGACTAGCGGGAGCTACGAGCAGTACTTC.

The V gene is TRBV9, the J gene TRBJ2-3; TRBD2 is a possible D gene (5 bases). Trimming stripped 4 bases from V and 2 bases from J, with 14 bases between. This CDR3 has 15 amino acids. CDR1 is SGDLS, CDR2 YYNGEE, per germline. In DNA form, the CDR3 reads TGTGCCAGCAGCCTCACGGCCGGGGACACAGATACGCAGTATTTT. It is translated as CASSLTAGDTDTQYF.

V usage is TRBV5-1 and J usage is TRBJ2-3; the match to TRBD2 covers 12 bases. This CDR3 is built from 17 residues. CDR1 is SGHRS and CDR2 is YFSETQ in the germline V gene. V lost 0 bases to trimming and J lost 10 bases; unmatched junction nucleotides: 12. The CDR3 is CASSLELAGGRKYAQYF. The CDR3 DNA reads as TGCGCCAGCAGCTTGGAGCTAGCGGGAGGGAGGAAATACGCGCAGTATTTT. The whole variable domain, remainder taken from reference TRBV5-1 and TRBJ2-3, is KAGVTQTPRYLIKTRGQQVTLSCSPISGHRSVSWYQQTPGQGLQFLFEYFSETQRNKGNFPGRFSGRQFSNSRSEMNVSTLELGDSALYLCASSLELAGGRKYAQYFGPGTRLTVL.

A remark on this clone: The same CDR3 can be traced to other DNA sequences in this sample. The rearrangement links TRBV7-3 to TRBJ1-2, with TRBD1 matching 9 bases. The V segment lost 4 bases and the J segment 8 bases; nucleotides outside the gene matches: 5. The CDR3 is 13 residues long. From germline, CDR1 is SGHTA and CDR2 FQGTGA. CDR3 nucleotides: TGTGCCAGCAGCTCCGGACAGGGGCGGGGCTACACCTTC. Its protein is CASSSGQGRGYTF.

The CDR3 loop reads CSTPGGTGTGELFF. The CDR3 DNA is TGCAGCACCCCAGGGGGGACAGGCACCGGGGAGCTGTTTTTT. The gene calls are TRBV29-1 and TRBJ2-2; 8 nucleotides match TRBD1. Germline lookup yields CDR1 SQVTM and CDR2 ANQGSEA. V shed 8 bases, J shed 4 bases, and the junction held 9 bases outside the gene matches. The CDR3 runs to 14 residues.

V gene TRBV30 combines with J gene TRBJ1-4; D unclear. This CDR3 spans 14 amino acids. Germline assignment: CDR1 GTSNPN and CDR2 SVGIG (reference sequence). Between the trimmed V and J ends, which lost 2 bases and 6 bases, there was a span of 13 bases. CDR3 sequence: CAWSSRGWDEKLFF. Here the CDR3 DNA reads TGTGCCTGGAGTTCCCGGGGTTGGGATGAAAAACTGTTTTTT. The variable domain in full, with the rest retrieved from reference TRBV30 and TRBJ1-4, is SQTIHQWPATLVQPVGSPLSLECTVEGTSNPNLYWYRQAAGRGLQLLFYSVGIGQISSEVPQNLSASRPQDRQFILSSKKLLLSDSGFYLCAWSSRGWDEKLFFGSGTQLSVL.

The CDR3 sequence is CASSLYRDRANEQYF. As DNA, the CDR3 is TGTGCCAGCAGTTTATACAGGGACAGGGCCAACGAGCAGTACTTC. The chain has TRBV27 and TRBJ2-7; 9 nucleotides agree with TRBD1. Germline CDR1 reads MNHEY; CDR2 reads SMNVEV (reference sequence). The V segment lost 1 base and the J segment 5 bases; nucleotides outside the gene matches: 6. The CDR3 extends over 15 amino acids.

The chain has TRBV6-1 and TRBJ1-4; TRBD1 aligns across 9 bases. V shed 6 bases, J shed 7 bases, and the junction held 6 bases outside the gene matches. In germline, CDR1 is MNHNS, CDR2 SASEGT. This CDR3 region has 14 residues. The CDR3 DNA follows: TGTGCCAGCAGAACAGGGGGCTCGGGTGAAAAACTGTTTTTT. It codes for CASRTGGSGEKLFF.

This clone was seen a single time. This chain joins TRBV7-9 and TRBJ1-2; perhaps TRBD1 as D (6 bases). The CDR3 extends over 16 amino acids. Germline V lookup: CDR1 SEHNR, CDR2 FQNEAQ (reference sequence). Deletions cut 5 bases from V and 0 bases from J, with 16 bases between. For the CDR3, the DNA is TGTGCCAGCAGCCCCGGGGACATCTCGGCTAACTATGGCTACACCTTC. Protein: CASSPGDISANYGYTF.

V is TRBV29-1 and J is TRBJ1-2; TRBD1 might be the D (5 bases). The germline CDR1 and CDR2 sequences are SQVTM and ANQGSEA. This CDR3 region has 13 residues. The CDR3 sequence is CGGGTETSYGYTF. CDR3 sequence (DNA): TGCGGAGGAGGGACGGAGACTTCCTATGGCTACACCTTC.

This clone turned up a few times. The chain uses TRBV30 and TRBJ1-2, with TRBD1 identical over 8 bases. There are 13 residues in the CDR3. J was trimmed by 8 bases and V by 6 bases; bases with no gene match: 11. Germline CDR1 reads GTSNPN; CDR2 reads SVGIG (reference sequence). The CDR3 sequence: CACSRDRPRGYTF. CDR3 bases: TGTGCCTGCAGCCGGGACAGGCCAAGGGGCTACACCTTC.

This chain links TRBV18 with TRBJ1-2; D is uncertain. Germline V gene data show CDR1 as KGHSH and CDR2 as LQKENI. Trimming left V 2 bases short and J 4 bases short, with 11 bases between. The CDR3 is 14 amino acids. As DNA, the CDR3 is TGTGCCAGCTCACCAAGCCCGGGTGTCTATGGCTACACCTTC. Translated: CASSPSPGVYGYTF.

CDR3 nucleotide sequence: TGTGCCAGCAGCGCTGCGGGGGAGACTGAAGCTTTCTTT. Its translation: CASSAAGETEAFF. J is TRBJ1-1 and V is TRBV11-2; D is perhaps TRBD1 (5 bases). The V gene's germline CDR1 is SGHAT and CDR2 FQNNGV. The CDR3 is 13 residues long. V was trimmed by 5 bases and J by 5 bases, leaving 12 bases between them.

This clone has only one observation. This sequence joins TRBV30 and TRBJ2-1; TRBD1 aligns across 10 bases. This CDR3 spans 13 amino acids. The junction had 4 bases not matched to a gene; V was cut back by 3 bases and J by 8 bases. CDR1 and CDR2 (germline): GTSNPN, SVGIG (reference sequence). CDR3 residues: CAWSSGTGDEQFF. The CDR3 region has the DNA TGTGCCTGGAGCTCCGGGACAGGGGATGAGCAGTTCTTC. The whole variable domain, remainder taken from reference TRBV30 and TRBJ2-1, is SQTIHQWPATLVQPVGSPLSLECTVEGTSNPNLYWYRQAAGRGLQLLFYSVGIGQISSEVPQNLSASRPQDRQFILSSKKLLLSDSGFYLCAWSSGTGDEQFFGPGTRLTVL.

The chain combines TRBV5-1 with TRBJ2-3, with unresolved D. CDR3 length: 16 residues. Germline values: CDR1 SGHRS, CDR2 YFSETQ. The V gene lost 2 bases and the J gene lost 3 bases, with 16 bases spanning the gap. CDR3: CASSFDVEAWTDTQYF. The CDR3 DNA is TGCGCCAGCAGCTTCGATGTTGAGGCATGGACAGATACGCAGTATTTT.

This CDR3 reads CASSMTTGRETQYF. The CDR3 DNA reads TGTGCCAGTAGTATGACGACAGGGCGTGAGACCCAGTACTTC. V gene TRBV19 combines with J gene TRBJ2-5; 7 nucleotides agree with TRBD1. This CDR3 comprises 14 residues. The V and J ends lost 3 bases and 5 bases, in that order; junction bases with no gene match: 6. Germline CDR1 and CDR2: LNHDA and SQIVND (reference sequence).

The J gene is TRBJ2-7, the V gene TRBV2; 8 bases fit TRBD1. The CDR3 consists of 12 residues. J was trimmed by 2 bases and V by 7 bases; bases with no gene match: 1. Germline V CDR1 and CDR2: SNHLY, FYNNEI. The CDR3 reads CASMDRAYEQYF. As DNA, the CDR3 is TGTGCCAGCATGGACAGGGCCTACGAGCAGTACTTC. Together with reference TRBV2 and TRBJ2-7, the CDR3 gives the full variable domain: EPEVTQTPSHQVTQMGQEVILRCVPISNHLYFYWYRQILGQKVEFLVSFYNNEISEKSEIFDDQFSVERPDGSNFTLKIRSTKLEDSAMYFCASMDRAYEQYFGPGTRLTVT.

The DNA for the CDR3 is TGCGCCAGCAGCCCCCTAGCGGGAGGGCCGAAAGACGAGCAGTACTTC. Protein: CASSPLAGGPKDEQYF. The chain joins TRBV5-1 to TRBJ2-7; 12 nucleotides align to TRBD2. CDR3 length equals 16 residues. Germline lookup yields CDR1 SGHRS and CDR2 YFSETQ. V shed 4 bases, J shed 5 bases, and the junction held 10 bases outside the gene matches.

The chain uses TRBV30 and TRBJ1-1; 9 bases are a match to TRBD1. V shed 8 bases and J 1 base; nucleotides not matched to a gene: 5. In germline, CDR1 is GTSNPN, CDR2 SVGIG (reference sequence). The CDR3 is 13 residues long. The chain's CDR3 is CAGDRESNTEAFF. In DNA, the CDR3 is TGTGCCGGGGACAGGGAATCGAACACTGAAGCTTTCTTT.